This paragraph covers one T cell receptor beta chain sequence. TCRdb recomputed calls from the RACE reads with MiXCR, one row per CDR3 protein. The table lists roughly 260,000 distinct CDR3 sequences, roughly 8.9% of them singletons, with 2.3% in the top ten. The time point here: pre-sensitization, week 0. Treatment given: therapeutic diphenylcyclopropenone sensitization with weekly scalp DPC. Germline CDR1 and CDR2: DFQATT and SNEGSKA (reference sequence). CDR3 length: 14 residues. V lost 2 bases to trimming and J lost 0 bases; unmatched junction nucleotides: 1. These data are taken from a study of human T cells and chemical hapten exposure. Across the whole study: A mostly female patient group had alopecia areata, totalis or universalis.

The clonotype comes from a woman aged 40 to 50 with alopecia areata. Some clones in this sample may be carry-over from other donors' samples. The chain has TRBV20-1 and TRBJ2-7, with TRBD2 matching 10 bases. Material: whole blood, obtained in connection with sensitization to the hapten diphenylcyclopropenone (DPC). CDR3 DNA sequence: TGCAGTGCTAGACCTAGCGGGGGCTCCTACGAGCAGTACTTC. Its protein product is CSARPSGGSYEQYF.